A single TCR beta chain is shown here with its context. Antigen: not known. PCR primers comprised 60 Vbeta and 13 Jbeta primers. The table came from immunoSEQ multiplex PCR; TCRdb's copy has only in-frame clones and leaves some out. The sample has some 40,000 clones, 65% to 85% seen once. Nominally healthy donors provided the samples, though records likely missed some immune exposures. This sample is part of a study of cytomegalovirus exposure and HLA in healthy donors. Study-level results: In the analysis, some V segments, TRBV6-2 and TRBV6-3 included, were excluded as indistinguishable. Data from an earlier analysis indicated that most TCR beta V segments were productive either about 87% or about 30% of the time. While the bulk of TCR sequences proved rare, some public TCRs turned up in many donors.

Trimming took 3 bases from V and 4 from J; bases not matched to a gene: 3. From germline, CDR1 is SEHNR and CDR2 FQNEAQ (reference sequence). This CDR3 has 14 residues. The sequence was collected from a man aged 50-60 years in good health and CMV-seronegative. The chain couples TRBV7-9 to TRBJ2-7, with 10 positions matching TRBD1. The sequenced material came from PBMCs. The CDR3 DNA is TGTGCCAGCAGCTTGGGGACAGGGGAATACGAGCAGTACTTC. It encodes CASSLGTGEYEQYF.